A selection of T cell receptor beta chains follows, all from one sample in a study of cytomegalovirus exposure and HLA in healthy donors. Measured with immunoSEQ multiplex PCR; TCRdb has only the in-frame clones, and not every one. The sample yields around 130,000 clones, roughly four fifths seen once. Material: PBMCs. Receptor source: a boy aged 2 to 10 in good health and CMV-seronegative. Each CDR3 is given with its conserved first and last residue. The D gene is left open where the match is weak.

j_call d_call v_call cdr3_aa cdr3_nt
TRBJ1-2 . TRBV7-9 CASSPLVGANYGYTF TGTGCCAGCAGCCCCTTAGTTGGAGCTAACTATGGCTACACCTTC
TRBJ1-5 . TRBV5-5 CASSLQYSNQPQHF TGTGCCAGCAGCTTACAGTATAGCAATCAGCCCCAGCATTTT
TRBJ2-2 TRBD1 TRBV6-6 CASSYWGQKTGELFF TGTGCCAGCAGTTACTGGGGACAGAAGACCGGGGAGCTGTTTTTT
TRBJ1-2 . TRBV19 CASSPWGGEGYGYTF TGTGCCAGTAGCCCCTGGGGGGGAGAGGGCTATGGCTACACCTTC
TRBJ1-2 TRBD1 TRBV30 CASSTGLTLF TGTGCCTCCTCGACAGGGCTTACCCTCTTC
TRBJ1-1 . TRBV7-2 CASSFTGTWGPKAFF TGTGCCAGCAGCTTTACCGGGACATGGGGTCCCAAAGCTTTCTTT
TRBJ1-1 . TRBV5-6 CASSWTNTEAFF TGTGCCAGCAGCTGGACAAACACTGAAGCTTTCTTT
TRBJ1-1 . TRBV14 CASSPWSLGRTEAFF TGTGCCAGCAGCCCCTGGAGCCTGGGGAGGACTGAAGCTTTCTTT
TRBJ2-1 . TRBV6-5 CASSSPVDEQFF TGTGCCAGCAGTTCCCCGGTGGATGAGCAGTTCTTC
TRBJ2-5 . TRBV7-7 CASSLSTVEQETQYF TGTGCTAGCAGCTTAAGCACGGTTGAACAAGAGACCCAGTACTTC
TRBJ1-4 TRBD1 TRBV27 CASSLSGTGLNEKLFF TGTGCCAGCAGTTTATCGGGGACAGGGCTGAATGAAAAACTGTTTTTT